This TCR beta chain was captured in a study of T cell changes during pregnancy in multiple sclerosis. TCRdb's copy holds only in-frame clones and misses some; the assay was immunoSEQ multiplex PCR. The table shows some 62,000 clones, with approximately 92% occurring only once. Germline CDR1 and CDR2: SEHNR and FQNEAQ (reference sequence). CDR3 length: 17 amino acids. With 5 bases clipped from V and 8 bases from J, the junction kept 16 bases outside the gene matches. The receptor was isolated from a female donor in good health, enrolled as a control in a pregnancy study. This specimen consisted of peripheral blood, obtained in the second trimester of pregnancy. The V and J genes are TRBV7-9 and TRBJ2-1; 9 nucleotides line up with TRBD2. Here the CDR3 DNA reads TGTGCCAGCAGCCCGCAAAGACCAGCGGGAGGTAAGGATGAGCAGTTCTTC. This gives the protein CASSPQRPAGGKDEQFF. Combining the CDR3 with reference TRBV7-9 and TRBJ2-1 gives the whole variable domain DTGVSQNPRHKITKRGQNVTFRCDPISEHNRLYWYRQTLGQGPEFLTYFQNEAQLEKSRLLSDRFSAERPKGSFSTLEIQRTEQGDSAMYLCASSPQRPAGGKDEQFFGPGTRLTVL.